The entry that follows covers one TCR beta chain sequence. Its antigen is not known. The sample is drawn from a study of T cells in Graves' hyperthyroidism and ophthalmopathy. Study-wide findings and caveats: Ophthalmopathy was model-predicted a median around 6.7 months pre-onset. Separating ophthalmopathy from stable hyperthyroidism was achieved by a 13 V-J model.

Amplification yielded TCR beta CDR3 regions, with RNA transcripts as the source. In the first-round RT-PCR of the TCR CDR3, the HTBI primer set was used. TCRdb re-derived calls from the multiplex PCR reads in MiXCR, one entry per CDR3 protein. The sample consists of 650,000 to 800,000 distinct CDR3 sequences, approximately 42% of them appearing once. Criteria for exclusion of patients were uncontrolled infection, other autoimmune disease, pregnancy or lactation. Used for diagnoses were clinical symptoms, serum thyroxine and TRAb, thyroid ultrasound and orbital computed tomography. The germline CDR1 and CDR2 sequences are SNHLY and FYNNEI. The CDR3 is 13 amino acids. Trimming removed 1 base from V and 4 bases from J, with 7 bases in between.

V gene TRBV2 combines with J gene TRBJ1-2, with a weak D call TRBD1 (5 bases). The TCR sequence derives from an adult man with Graves' disease, either hyperthyroidism or ophthalmopathy (not recorded which). The sample taken for sequencing was peripheral blood or thyroid tissue (not recorded which). This CDR3 is CASSEGGGYGYTF. The CDR3 DNA is TGTGCCAGCAGTGAAGGGGGCGGCTATGGCTACACCTTC.